The following is a T cell receptor (beta chain) sequence with its context. The antigen is unknown. This CDR3 has 17 residues. The germline V gene encodes CDR1 SGHRS and CDR2 YFSETQ. The sample comes from a study of T cells expressing NK-cell markers. At the level of the study: HCMV seropositivity characterized seven of the eight sequenced donors, and seronegativity one.

Study-wide results and caveats: The study did not resolve the HCMV specificity of expanded NKG2C+ T cell clones. Dominant NKG2C+ clonotypes in roughly 6 donors made up about 1.0-7.0% of CD8+ T cells.

For each CDR3 protein, TCRdb gives one entry from its re-call of the 5' RACE reads, without DNA. Listed are about 460,000 distinct CDR3 sequences; 1.4% falls within the top ten. Sample: blood T cells: a sorted CD56 or NKG2C T cell subset, CD4+ or CD8+ T cells, or bulk PBMC T cells (not recorded which). The clonotype comes from a woman between 50 and 59 years old in good health. The rearrangement uses TRBV5-1 and TRBJ1-5; TCRdb selects TRBD1, and the lack of DNA leaves this call unchecked. CDR3 residues: CASSSIGGPYSNQPQHF.